This passage covers 18 T cell receptor beta chains from one sample sequenced in a study of beta chain features in type 1 diabetes. Study observations and caveats: In every one of the four CD4+ subsets, TCRB CDR3s were moderately but significantly shorter in Type 1 diabetes patients.

TCRB transcripts that were expressed got sequenced, as all of the isolated RNA had been reverse transcribed. Profiling relied on immunoSEQ multiplex PCR, and the TCRdb table lists in-frame clones only, not all of them. The sample has 300,000 or so clones; roughly 13% are singletons. Antigen specificity for these receptors is unknown. Source material: naive CD4+ T cells from blood. Every receptor here comes from a man aged 30 to 39 with type 1 diabetes.

This clone has a handful of counts. CDR3 loop: CASSTRQGFFEQFF. The CDR3 nucleotides are TGTGCCAGCAGCACTCGACAGGGGTTTTTTGAGCAGTTCTTC. This chain uses TRBV7-9 with TRBJ2-1; 8 bases line up with TRBD1. This CDR3 has 14 amino acids. The V segment lost 5 bases and the J segment 9 bases; nucleotides outside the gene matches: 9. Germline V gene sequence: CDR1 SEHNR, CDR2 FQNEAQ (reference sequence).

This clone was counted a few times. This chain joins TRBV7-9 and TRBJ2-2, with a possible D match to TRBD2 (5 bases). Per germline, CDR1 SEHNR and CDR2 FQNEAQ (reference sequence). The CDR3 covers 15 residues. The V and J ends lost 6 bases and 4 bases respectively, with 15 bases between them. This CDR3 reads CASRSEGLVTGELFF. DNA of the CDR3: TGTGCCAGCAGATCCGAGGGATTGGTCACCGGGGAGCTGTTTTTT.

CDR3: CASSPWAAQAFTDTQYF. CDR3 bases: TGTGCCAGCTCACCATGGGCGGCACAGGCCTTCACAGATACGCAGTATTTT. The chain recombines TRBV18 with TRBJ2-3, with a weak D call TRBD1 (5 bases). V shed 2 bases and J shed 2 bases, with 17 bases lying between them. CDR1 is KGHSH and CDR2 is LQKENI in the germline V gene. The CDR3 has 17 amino acids.

This clone was seen more than once but under ten times. Other DNA sequences from this sample encode an identical CDR3 as well. The V gene is TRBV5-1, the J gene TRBJ2-5, with D tentatively TRBD2 (5 bases). The V and J ends lost 2 bases and 5 bases respectively, with 10 bases between them. This CDR3 spans 13 amino acids. Germline CDR1 is SGHRS and CDR2 is YFSETQ. The DNA of the CDR3 is TGCGCCAGCAGCTTACTAGGGCAGGAGACCCAGTACTTC. Residues: CASSLLGQETQYF.

This clone was seen only a few times. The chain joins TRBV7-7 to TRBJ2-3; D ambiguous. CDR1 is SSHAT, CDR2 FNYEAQ, per germline (reference sequence). This CDR3 is built from 13 residues. Trimming took 5 bases from V and 3 from J, leaving 9 bases between them. The DNA for the CDR3 is TGTGCCAGCAGCCGTGGTGAGACAGATACGCAGTATTTT. Residues: CASSRGETDTQYF. Together with reference TRBV7-7 and TRBJ2-3, the CDR3 gives the full variable domain: GAGVSQSPRYKVTKRGQDVTLRCDPISSHATLYWYQQALGQGPEFLTYFNYEAQPDKSGLPSDRFSAERPEGSISTLTIQRTEQRDSAMYRCASSRGETDTQYFGPGTRLTVL.

This clone has a handful of counts. This sequence joins TRBV7-2 and TRBJ2-5; D is uncertain. The germline gives CDR1 SGHTA, CDR2 FQGNSA. There are 15 residues in the CDR3. V lost 1 base and J 1 base, leaving 10 bases between the germline ends. The CDR3 coding sequence is TGTGCCAGCAGCTTAGGTGGAGCTGTCCAAGAGACCCAGTACTTC. This codes for CASSLGGAVQETQYF.

This clone appeared a few times. J is TRBJ1-2 and V is TRBV28; TRBD1 might be the D (5 bases). CDR3 length: 15 amino acids. The V end was cut by 6 bases, the J end by 1 base, with 15 bases between. Germline-derived CDR1 and CDR2 are MDHEN and SYDVKM. This CDR3 is CASSLAGGINYGYTF. In nucleotides, the CDR3 is TGTGCCAGCAGCCTAGCCGGGGGGATTAACTATGGCTACACCTTC.

V and J are TRBV18 and TRBJ2-5, with 9 bases that match TRBD1. V trimming: 5 bases; J trimming: 5 bases; junction bases outside the gene matches: 6. The CDR3 extends over 14 amino acids. Germline-derived CDR1 and CDR2 are KGHSH and LQKENI. For the CDR3, the DNA is TGTGCCAGCTCAGCACAGGGGGCCCTTGAGACCCAGTACTTC. Its protein is CASSAQGALETQYF. Full variable domain (remainder filled in from reference TRBV18 and TRBJ2-5): NAGVMQNPRHLVRRRGQEARLRCSPMKGHSHVYWYRQLPEEGLKFMVYLQKENIIDESGMPKERFSAEFPKEGPSILRIQQVVRGDSAAYFCASSAQGALETQYFGPGTRLLVL.

Only a few counts were recorded for this clone. V and J are TRBV4-1 and TRBJ1-1; TRBD1 is a possible D gene (5 bases). The V end lost 1 base, the J end lost 4 bases, and 7 bases lay between the germline ends. CDR1 and CDR2 (germline): MGHRA, YSYEKL. The CDR3 totals 13 residues. This CDR3 is CASSQAQGTEAFF. The CDR3, as DNA: TGCGCCAGCAGCCAAGCCCAGGGCACTGAAGCTTTCTTT.

The rearrangement links TRBV6-5 to TRBJ2-7; D is undetermined. The CDR3 covers 11 residues. Trimming removed 5 bases at V and 3 bases at J, with 5 bases between. CDR1 and CDR2 from the germline V gene are MNHEY and SVGAGI. The CDR3 DNA follows: TGTGCCAGCAGTGAGTTCTACGAGCAGTACTTC. Amino acid sequence: CASSEFYEQYF.

This chain connects TRBV7-9 to TRBJ2-1; TRBD1 agrees at 10 bases. With 3 bases clipped from V and 5 bases from J, the junction kept 4 bases outside the gene matches. The CDR3 totals 15 residues. Germline loops: CDR1 SEHNR, CDR2 FQNEAQ (reference sequence). CDR3 region: CASSFPGTGDNEQFF. For the CDR3, the DNA is TGTGCCAGCAGCTTTCCCGGGACAGGGGACAATGAGCAGTTCTTC.

The chain has TRBV28 and TRBJ1-2; D gene ambiguous. Trimming shortened V by 11 bases and J by 1 base, and 8 bases separated the two germline ends. CDR1 is MDHEN, CDR2 SYDVKM, per germline. The CDR3 runs 11 residues. As DNA, the CDR3 is TGTGCCGCAGAGGATAACTATGGCTACACCTTC. As protein: CAAEDNYGYTF.

This clone was picked up a small number of times. This chain links TRBV5-1 with TRBJ2-1; 10 nucleotides agree with TRBD2. Germline V CDR1 and CDR2: SGHRS, YFSETQ. The CDR3 length is 18 residues. V lost 2 bases, J lost 1 base, and 9 bases stayed unmatched. The CDR3 sequence is CASSFMPTSGPSYNEQFF. The CDR3 nucleotides are TGCGCCAGCAGCTTCATGCCGACTAGCGGGCCTTCCTACAATGAGCAGTTCTTC.

This chain joins TRBV28 and TRBJ2-1; TRBD2 matches at 8 bases. V was pared by 5 bases and J by 7 bases, with 13 bases of the junction left unmatched. This CDR3 spans 16 amino acids. Germline CDR1 and CDR2: MDHEN and SYDVKM. This CDR3 is CASSPASAGGGNEQFF. The DNA of the CDR3 is TGTGCCAGCAGTCCCGCCAGCGCGGGGGGAGGTAATGAGCAGTTCTTC.

This clone came up a few times. J is TRBJ1-1 and V is TRBV20-1; D possibly corresponds to TRBD1 (5 bases). The CDR3 is 11 residues long. The germline gives CDR1 DFQATT, CDR2 SNEGSKA (reference sequence). With 6 bases removed from V and 5 bases from J, the gap between germline ends came to 10 bases. The CDR3 DNA is TGCAGTGCCCTCGGGGGTACTGAAGCTTTCTTT. It encodes CSALGGTEAFF.

This clone appeared a few times. The chain carries TRBV5-1 and TRBJ2-5, with D possibly TRBD1 on 5 matching bases. TRBJ2-7 explains the end of the DNA better; the J call may be wrong. This CDR3 comprises 14 residues. Germline V gene lookup returns CDR1 SGHRS and CDR2 YFSETQ. Written as DNA, the CDR3 is TGCGCCAGCAGCTTCCAGGGTGCTGAGGACGAGCAGTACTTC. Residues: CASSFQGAEDEQYF.

In this sample, this clone turned up a few times. The V and J genes are TRBV7-3 and TRBJ2-5; maybe TRBD1 (6 bases). Per the germline V gene, CDR1 is SGHTA and CDR2 is FQGTGA. The ends were cut back, 3 bases at V and 2 bases at J, with 10 bases in the middle. CDR3 length equals 14 residues. The CDR3 DNA reads as TGTGCCAGCAGCTTGGGGCAGGGGCAAGAGACCCAGTACTTC. It encodes CASSLGQGQETQYF.

This chain uses TRBV4-3 with TRBJ2-6, with D unclear. V lost 1 base and J lost 0, with 7 bases in between. Per germline, CDR1 LGHNA and CDR2 YSLEER. The CDR3 has 16 residues. This chain's CDR3 is CASSQGRGSGANVLTF. In nucleotides, the CDR3 is TGCGCCAGCAGCCAAGGTCGAGGCTCTGGGGCCAACGTCCTGACTTTC.